Presented here are 2 T cell receptor beta chains from one specimen sequenced in a study of Ad26.COV2.S vaccination and SARS-CoV-2 variants. Treatment reported: approximately 18 received Ad26.COV2.S at low or high dose, single or two shots; 5 received placebo; per-sample allocation not given. The samples date from day 63 after the first vaccine or placebo injection. Generated by immunoSEQ multiplex PCR, the TCRdb table keeps only in-frame clones and is missing some. In the table there are about 330,000 clones, 85% to 90% of which are singletons. This material consisted of peripheral blood, taken in a trial of Ad26.COV2.S vaccine versus placebo. The receptors derive from a person aged 18-65 years who received the Ad26.COV2.S COVID-19 vaccine or a placebo.

The chain has TRBV20-1 and TRBJ1-2; D is undetermined. CDR1 is DFQATT, CDR2 SNEGSKA, per germline (reference sequence). The CDR3 totals 9 residues. Trimming took 3 bases from V and 7 from J, leaving 3 bases between them. The DNA for the CDR3 is TGCAGTGCTAGGGGTGGCTACACCTTC. This translates into CSARGGYTF.

The chain is built from TRBV9 and TRBJ2-7, with D perhaps matching TRBD1 (6 bases). V was pared by 0 bases and J by 3 bases, with 10 bases between. Germline loops: CDR1 SGDLS, CDR2 YYNGEE. The CDR3 spans 14 residues. CDR3 protein: CASSVGQEVYEQYF. The CDR3 coding sequence is TGTGCCAGCAGCGTAGGACAGGAAGTCTACGAGCAGTACTTC. Based on the CDR3 plus reference TRBV9 and TRBJ2-7, the full variable domain is DSGVTQTPKHLITATGQRVTLRCSPRSGDLSVYWYQQSLDQGLQFLIQYYNGEERAKGNILERFSAQQFPDLHSELNLSSLELGDSALYFCASSVGQEVYEQYFGPGTRLTVT.